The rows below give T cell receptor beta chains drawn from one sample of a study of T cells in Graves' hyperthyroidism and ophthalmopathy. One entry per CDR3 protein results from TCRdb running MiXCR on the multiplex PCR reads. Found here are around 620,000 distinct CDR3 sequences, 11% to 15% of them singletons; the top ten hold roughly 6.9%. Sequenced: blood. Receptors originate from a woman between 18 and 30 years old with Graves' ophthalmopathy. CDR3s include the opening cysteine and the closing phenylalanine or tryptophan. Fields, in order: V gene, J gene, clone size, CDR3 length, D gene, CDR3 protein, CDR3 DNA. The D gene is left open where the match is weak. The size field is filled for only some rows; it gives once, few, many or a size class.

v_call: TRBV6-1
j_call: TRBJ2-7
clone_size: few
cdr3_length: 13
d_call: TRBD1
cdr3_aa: CANAGTDSYEQYF
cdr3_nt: TGTGCCAACGCCGGGACAGATTCCTACGAGCAGTACTTC

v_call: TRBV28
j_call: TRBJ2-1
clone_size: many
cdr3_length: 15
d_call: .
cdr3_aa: CASGSLISSYNEQFF
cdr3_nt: TGTGCCAGCGGCTCCCTAATCAGCTCCTACAATGAGCAGTTCTTC

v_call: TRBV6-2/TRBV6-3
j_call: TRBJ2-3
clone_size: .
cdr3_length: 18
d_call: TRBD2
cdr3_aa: CASSPGASGSGLTDTQYF
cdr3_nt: TGTGCCAGCAGCCCCGGGGCTAGCGGGAGTGGTCTCACAGATACGCAGTATTTT

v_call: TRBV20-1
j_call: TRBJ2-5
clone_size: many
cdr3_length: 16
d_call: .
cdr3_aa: CSAKVFGGTSQETQYF
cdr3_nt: TGCAGTGCTAAGGTGTTCGGGGGCACATCCCAAGAGACCCAGTACTTC

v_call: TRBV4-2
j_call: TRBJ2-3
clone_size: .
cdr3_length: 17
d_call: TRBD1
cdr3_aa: CASSQVLTGAAADTQYF
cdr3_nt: TGTGCCAGCAGCCAAGTTTTAACAGGGGCCGCTGCAGATACGCAGTATTTT

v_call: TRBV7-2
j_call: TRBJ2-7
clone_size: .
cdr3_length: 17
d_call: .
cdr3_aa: CASSFNAEWGAPYEQYF
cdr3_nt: TGTGCCAGCAGCTTTAACGCGGAGTGGGGGGCCCCCTACGAGCAGTACTTC

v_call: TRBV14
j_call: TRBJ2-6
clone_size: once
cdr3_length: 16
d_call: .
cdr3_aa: CASSQELRSGANVLTF
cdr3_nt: TGTGCCAGCAGCCAAGAATTAAGGTCTGGGGCCAACGTCCTGACTTTC

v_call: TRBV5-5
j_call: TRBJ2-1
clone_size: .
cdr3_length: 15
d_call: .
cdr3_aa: CASSEHRVAYNEQFF
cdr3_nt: TGTGCCAGCAGCGAACACAGGGTCGCCTACAATGAGCAGTTCTTC

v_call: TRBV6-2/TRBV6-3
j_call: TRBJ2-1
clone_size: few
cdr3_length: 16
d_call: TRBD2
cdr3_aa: CASSLMAAGGRNEQFF
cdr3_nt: TGTGCCAGCAGTTTAATGGCAGCGGGGGGGCGAAATGAGCAGTTCTTC

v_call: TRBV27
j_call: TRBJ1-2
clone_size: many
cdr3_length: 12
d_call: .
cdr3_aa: CASRLSTSSYTF
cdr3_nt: TGTGCCAGCAGACTTAGCACTTCGAGCTACACCTTC

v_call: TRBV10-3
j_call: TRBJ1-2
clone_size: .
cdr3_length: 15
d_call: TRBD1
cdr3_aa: CAISDGDRGGYGYTF
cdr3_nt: TGTGCCATCAGTGACGGAGACAGGGGCGGCTATGGCTACACCTTC

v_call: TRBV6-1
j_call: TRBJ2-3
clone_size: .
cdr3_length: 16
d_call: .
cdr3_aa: CASSSYGPGKGDTQYF
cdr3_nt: TGTGCCAGCAGTTCGTACGGCCCGGGGAAGGGAGATACGCAGTATTTT

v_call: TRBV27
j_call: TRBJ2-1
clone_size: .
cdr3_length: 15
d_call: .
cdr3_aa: CASSDLGLTGNEQFF
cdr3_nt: TGTGCCAGCAGCGACCTGGGACTCACGGGGAATGAGCAGTTCTTC

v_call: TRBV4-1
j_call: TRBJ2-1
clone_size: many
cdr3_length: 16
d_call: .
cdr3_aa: CASSPAPAAAYNEQFF
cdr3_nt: TGCGCCAGCAGCCCGGCACCCGCAGCTGCTTACAATGAGCAGTTCTTC

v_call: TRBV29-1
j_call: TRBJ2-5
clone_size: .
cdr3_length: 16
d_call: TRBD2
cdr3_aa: CSAILGGGNGQETQYF
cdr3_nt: TGCAGCGCCATACTGGGGGGGGGGAACGGCCAAGAGACCCAGTACTTC

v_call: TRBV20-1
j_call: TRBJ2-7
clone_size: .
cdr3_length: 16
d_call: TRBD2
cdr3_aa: CSARGTSGRSSYEQYF
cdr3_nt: TGCAGTGCTAGAGGAACTAGCGGGAGGAGCTCCTACGAGCAGTACTTC

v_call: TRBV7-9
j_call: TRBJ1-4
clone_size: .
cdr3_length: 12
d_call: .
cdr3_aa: CAGRLSGEKLFF
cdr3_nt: TGTGCCGGAAGATTGTCAGGAGAAAAACTGTTTTTT

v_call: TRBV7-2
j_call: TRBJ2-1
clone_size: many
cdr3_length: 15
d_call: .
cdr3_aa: CASRGGGTTRNEQFF
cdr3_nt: TGTGCCAGCAGGGGTGGGGGGACCACTCGCAATGAGCAGTTCTTC

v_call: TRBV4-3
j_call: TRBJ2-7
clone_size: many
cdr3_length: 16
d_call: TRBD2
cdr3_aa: CASSQGLAGVGYEQYF
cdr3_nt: TGCGCCAGCAGCCAAGGACTAGCGGGAGTGGGCTACGAGCAGTACTTC

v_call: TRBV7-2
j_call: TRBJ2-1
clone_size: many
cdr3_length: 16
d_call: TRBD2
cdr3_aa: CASSLWRERSYNEQFF
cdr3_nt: TGTGCCAGCAGCTTATGGCGGGAGAGGTCCTACAATGAGCAGTTCTTC

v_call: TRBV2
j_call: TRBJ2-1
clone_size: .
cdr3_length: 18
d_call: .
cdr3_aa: CASSEATQMGLGDNEQFF
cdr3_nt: TGTGCCAGCAGTGAAGCCACACAAATGGGGCTAGGGGATAATGAGCAGTTCTTC

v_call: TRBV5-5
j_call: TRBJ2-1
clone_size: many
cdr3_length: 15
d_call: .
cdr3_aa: CASSEQETSNNEQFF
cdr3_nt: TGTGCCAGCAGCGAACAGGAGACAAGCAACAATGAGCAGTTCTTC

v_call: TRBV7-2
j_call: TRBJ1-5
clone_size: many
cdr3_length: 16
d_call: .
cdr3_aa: CASSLASGGAGQPQHF
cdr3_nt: TGTGCCAGCAGCTTAGCCTCCGGGGGCGCAGGTCAGCCCCAGCATTTT

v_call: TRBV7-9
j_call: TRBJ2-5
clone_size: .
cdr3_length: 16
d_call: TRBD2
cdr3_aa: CASSLYGTSGIETQYF
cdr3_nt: TGTGCCAGCAGCTTATACGGGACTAGCGGGATTGAGACCCAGTACTTC

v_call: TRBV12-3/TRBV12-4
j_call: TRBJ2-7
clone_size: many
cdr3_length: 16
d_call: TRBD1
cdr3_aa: CASSFGTGSPPYEQYF
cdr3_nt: TGTGCCAGCAGTTTTGGGACAGGGTCTCCTCCCTACGAGCAGTACTTC

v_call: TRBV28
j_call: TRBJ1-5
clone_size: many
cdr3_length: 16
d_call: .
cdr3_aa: CASSLGGTPVVQPQHF
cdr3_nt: TGTGCCAGCAGCCTTGGGGGGACACCGGTGGTCCAGCCCCAGCATTTT

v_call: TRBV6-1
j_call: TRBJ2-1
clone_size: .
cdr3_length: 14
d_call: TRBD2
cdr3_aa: CVSRTGLANNEQFF
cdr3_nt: TGTGTCAGCAGAACGGGACTAGCGAACAATGAGCAGTTCTTC

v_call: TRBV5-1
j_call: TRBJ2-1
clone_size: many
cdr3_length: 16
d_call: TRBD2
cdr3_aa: CASSNGLAGVHNEQFF
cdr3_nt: TGCGCCAGCAGCAATGGACTAGCGGGAGTGCACAATGAGCAGTTCTTC

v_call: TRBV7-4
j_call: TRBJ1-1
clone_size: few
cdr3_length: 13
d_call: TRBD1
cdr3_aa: CAATGAKNTEAFF
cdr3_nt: TGTGCCGCGACAGGGGCTAAGAACACTGAAGCTTTCTTT

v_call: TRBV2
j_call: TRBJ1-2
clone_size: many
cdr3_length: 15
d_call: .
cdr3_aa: CASIVVGWEDYGYTF
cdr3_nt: TGTGCCAGCATTGTCGTGGGATGGGAGGACTATGGCTACACCTTC

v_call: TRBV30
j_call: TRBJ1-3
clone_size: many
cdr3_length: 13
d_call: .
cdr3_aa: CAWSVEGGNTIYF
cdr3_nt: TGTGCCTGGAGTGTCGAGGGGGGAAACACCATATATTTT

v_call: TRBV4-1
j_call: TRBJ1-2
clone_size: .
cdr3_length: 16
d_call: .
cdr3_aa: CASSQVGPGQGYGYTF
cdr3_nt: TGCGCCAGCAGCCAAGTAGGTCCCGGACAAGGCTATGGCTACACCTTC

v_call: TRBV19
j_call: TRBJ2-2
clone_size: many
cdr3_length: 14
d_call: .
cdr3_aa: CASSTGEGTGELFF
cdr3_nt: TGTGCCAGTAGTACGGGAGAAGGAACCGGGGAGCTGTTTTTT

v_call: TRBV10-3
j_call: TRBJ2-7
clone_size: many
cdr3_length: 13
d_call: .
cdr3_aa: CAIMNQGNNEQYF
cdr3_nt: TGTGCCATCATGAACCAGGGGAACAACGAGCAGTACTTC

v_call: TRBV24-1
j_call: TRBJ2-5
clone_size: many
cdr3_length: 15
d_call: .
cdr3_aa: CATSGLRGNQETQYF
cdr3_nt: TGTGCCACCAGTGGCCTGCGCGGGAATCAAGAGACCCAGTACTTC

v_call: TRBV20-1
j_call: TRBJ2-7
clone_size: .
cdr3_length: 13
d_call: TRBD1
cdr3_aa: CSAPGTVAYEQYF
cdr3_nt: TGCAGTGCTCCCGGGACAGTAGCCTACGAGCAGTACTTC

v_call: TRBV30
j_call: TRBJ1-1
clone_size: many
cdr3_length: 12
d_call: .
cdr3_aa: CAWTGANTEAFF
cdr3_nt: TGTGCCTGGACAGGCGCGAACACTGAAGCTTTCTTT

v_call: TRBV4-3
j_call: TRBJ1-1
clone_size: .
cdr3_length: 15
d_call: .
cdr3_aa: CASSQQRAGATEAFF
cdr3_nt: TGCGCCAGCAGCCAGCAGAGGGCAGGGGCCACTGAAGCTTTCTTT

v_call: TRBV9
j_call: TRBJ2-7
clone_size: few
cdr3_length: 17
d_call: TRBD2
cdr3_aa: CASSVGGGAGGPFEQYF
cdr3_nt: TGTGCCAGCAGCGTAGGCGGAGGGGCGGGAGGGCCGTTTGAGCAGTACTTC

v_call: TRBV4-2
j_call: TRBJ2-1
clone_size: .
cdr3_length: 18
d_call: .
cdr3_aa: CASSQVFSGSSSYNEQFF
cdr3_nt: TGTGCCAGCAGCCAAGTATTTAGCGGTTCTTCCTCCTACAATGAGCAGTTCTTC

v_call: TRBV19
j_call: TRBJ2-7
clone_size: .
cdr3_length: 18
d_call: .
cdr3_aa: CASSIESSGLAVHYEQYF
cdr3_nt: TGTGCCAGTAGTATAGAATCCTCGGGACTCGCAGTCCACTACGAGCAGTACTTC

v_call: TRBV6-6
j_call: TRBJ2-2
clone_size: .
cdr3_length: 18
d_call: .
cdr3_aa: CASSYSISGGGLAGELFF
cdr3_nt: TGTGCCAGCAGTTACTCGATTAGCGGAGGGGGCTTGGCCGGGGAGCTGTTTTTT

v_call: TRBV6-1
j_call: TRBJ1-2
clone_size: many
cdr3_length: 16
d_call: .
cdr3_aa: CASSPPGRRGDYGYTF
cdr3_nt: TGTGCCAGCAGCCCCCCGGGACGGAGGGGGGACTATGGCTACACCTTC

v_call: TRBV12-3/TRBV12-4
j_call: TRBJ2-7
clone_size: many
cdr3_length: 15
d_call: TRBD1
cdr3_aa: CASSLVLDREYEQYF
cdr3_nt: TGTGCCAGCAGTTTAGTTCTGGACAGGGAGTACGAGCAGTACTTC

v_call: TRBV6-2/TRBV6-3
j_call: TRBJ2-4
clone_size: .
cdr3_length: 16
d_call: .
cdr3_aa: CASSYRSPGPKNIQYF
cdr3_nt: TGTGCCAGCAGTTATAGGTCTCCGGGCCCCAAAAACATTCAGTACTTC

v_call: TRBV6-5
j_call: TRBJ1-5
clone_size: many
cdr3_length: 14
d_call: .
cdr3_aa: CASSYSRGTQPQHF
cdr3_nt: TGTGCCAGCAGTTACTCTAGAGGCACTCAGCCCCAGCATTTT

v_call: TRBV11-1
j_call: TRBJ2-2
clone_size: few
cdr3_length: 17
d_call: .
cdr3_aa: CASSPTRRTANTGELFF
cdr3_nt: TGTGCCAGCAGCCCCACCCGCAGGACCGCGAACACCGGGGAGCTGTTTTTT

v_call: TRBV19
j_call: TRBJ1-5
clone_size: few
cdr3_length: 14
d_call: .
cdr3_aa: CASSLRYTNQPQHF
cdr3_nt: TGTGCCAGTAGCCTCAGGTATACCAATCAGCCCCAGCATTTT

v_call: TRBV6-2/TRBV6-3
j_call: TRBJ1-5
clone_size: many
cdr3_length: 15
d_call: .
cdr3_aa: CASSYSGGANQPQHF
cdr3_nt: TGTGCCAGCAGTTACTCAGGGGGAGCCAATCAGCCCCAGCATTTT

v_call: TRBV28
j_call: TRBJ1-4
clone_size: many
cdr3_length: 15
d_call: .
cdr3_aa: CASSFRPGLGEKLFF
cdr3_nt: TGTGCCAGCAGTTTCAGGCCAGGCCTGGGGGAAAAACTGTTTTTT